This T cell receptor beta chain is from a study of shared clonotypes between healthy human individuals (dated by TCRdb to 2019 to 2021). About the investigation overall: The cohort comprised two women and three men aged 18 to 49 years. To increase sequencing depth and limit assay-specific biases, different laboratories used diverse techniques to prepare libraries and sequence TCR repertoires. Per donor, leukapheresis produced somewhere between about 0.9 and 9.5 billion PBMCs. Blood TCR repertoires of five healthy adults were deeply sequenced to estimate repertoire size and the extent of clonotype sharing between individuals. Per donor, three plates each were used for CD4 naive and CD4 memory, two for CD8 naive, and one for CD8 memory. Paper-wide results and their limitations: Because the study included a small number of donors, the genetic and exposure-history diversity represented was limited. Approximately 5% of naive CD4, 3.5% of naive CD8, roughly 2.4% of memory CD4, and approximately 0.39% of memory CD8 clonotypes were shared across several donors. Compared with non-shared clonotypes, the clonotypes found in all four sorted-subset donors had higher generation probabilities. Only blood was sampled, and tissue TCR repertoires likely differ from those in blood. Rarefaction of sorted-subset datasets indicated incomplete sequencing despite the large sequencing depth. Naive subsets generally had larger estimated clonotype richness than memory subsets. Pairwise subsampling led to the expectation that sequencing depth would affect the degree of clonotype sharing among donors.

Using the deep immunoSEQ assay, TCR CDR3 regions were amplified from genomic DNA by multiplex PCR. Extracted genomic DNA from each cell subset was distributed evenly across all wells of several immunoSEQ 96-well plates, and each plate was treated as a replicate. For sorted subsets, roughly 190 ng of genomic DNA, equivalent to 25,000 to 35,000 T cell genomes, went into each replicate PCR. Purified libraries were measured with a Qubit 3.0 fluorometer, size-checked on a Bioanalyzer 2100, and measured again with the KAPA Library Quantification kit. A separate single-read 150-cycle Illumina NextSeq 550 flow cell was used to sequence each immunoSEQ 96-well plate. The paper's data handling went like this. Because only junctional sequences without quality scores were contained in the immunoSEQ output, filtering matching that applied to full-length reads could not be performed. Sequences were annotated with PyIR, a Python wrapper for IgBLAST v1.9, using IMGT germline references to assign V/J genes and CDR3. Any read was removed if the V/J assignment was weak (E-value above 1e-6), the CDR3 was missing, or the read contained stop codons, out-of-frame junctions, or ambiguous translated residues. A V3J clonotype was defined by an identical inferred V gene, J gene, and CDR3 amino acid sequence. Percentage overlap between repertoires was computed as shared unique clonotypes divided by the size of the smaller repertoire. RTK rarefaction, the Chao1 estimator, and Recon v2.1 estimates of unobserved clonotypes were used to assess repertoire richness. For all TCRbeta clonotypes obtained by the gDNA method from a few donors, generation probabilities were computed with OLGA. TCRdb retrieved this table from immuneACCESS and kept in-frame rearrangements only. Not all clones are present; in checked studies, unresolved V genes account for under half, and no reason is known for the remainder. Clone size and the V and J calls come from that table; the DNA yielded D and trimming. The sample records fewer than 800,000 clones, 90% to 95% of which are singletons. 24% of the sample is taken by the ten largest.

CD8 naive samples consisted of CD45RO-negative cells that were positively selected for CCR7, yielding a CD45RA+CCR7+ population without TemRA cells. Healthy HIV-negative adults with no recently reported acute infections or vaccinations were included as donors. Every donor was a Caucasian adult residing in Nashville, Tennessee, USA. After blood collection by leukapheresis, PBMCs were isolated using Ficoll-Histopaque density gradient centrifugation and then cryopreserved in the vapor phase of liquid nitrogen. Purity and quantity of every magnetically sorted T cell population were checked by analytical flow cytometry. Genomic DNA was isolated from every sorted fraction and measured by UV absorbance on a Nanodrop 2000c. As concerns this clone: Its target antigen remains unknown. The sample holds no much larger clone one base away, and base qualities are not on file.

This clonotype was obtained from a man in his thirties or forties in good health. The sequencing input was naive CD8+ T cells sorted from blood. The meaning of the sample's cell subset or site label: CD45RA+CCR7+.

The CDR3 protein: CSVEDPNLSYEQYF. Here is the DNA: TGCAGCGTTGAAGATCCCAACCTCTCCTACGAGCAGTACTTC. The receptor chain draws on TRBV29-1 and TRBJ2-7; the D gene remains uncertain. From cysteine to phenylalanine, the CDR3 is 14 amino acids long. Only the CDR3 DNA is retained, 42 bases long and in frame from the first base. A distance of 9 bases separates the germline ends of V and J, which lose 0 bases and 0 bases respectively. Looking up the germline V gene yields CDR1 SQVTM and CDR2 ANQGSEA.